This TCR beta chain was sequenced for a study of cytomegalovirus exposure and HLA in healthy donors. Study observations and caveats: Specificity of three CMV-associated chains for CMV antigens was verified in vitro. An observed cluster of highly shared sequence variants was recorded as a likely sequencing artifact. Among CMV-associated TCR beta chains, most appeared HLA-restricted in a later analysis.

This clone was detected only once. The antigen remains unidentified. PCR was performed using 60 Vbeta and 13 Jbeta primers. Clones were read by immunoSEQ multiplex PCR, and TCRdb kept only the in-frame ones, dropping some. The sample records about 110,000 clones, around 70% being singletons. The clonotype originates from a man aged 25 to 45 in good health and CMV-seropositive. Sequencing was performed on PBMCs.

In DNA form, the CDR3 reads TGTGCCAGCAGCCCGGGATTTGATGAAAAACTGTTTTTT. Its translation is CASSPGFDEKLFF. This chain uses TRBV7-9 with TRBJ1-4; no definite D call. The CDR3 loop spans 13 amino acids. Germline-derived CDR1 and CDR2 are SEHNR and FQNEAQ (reference sequence). V was pared by 5 bases and J by 6 bases, with 10 bases between.